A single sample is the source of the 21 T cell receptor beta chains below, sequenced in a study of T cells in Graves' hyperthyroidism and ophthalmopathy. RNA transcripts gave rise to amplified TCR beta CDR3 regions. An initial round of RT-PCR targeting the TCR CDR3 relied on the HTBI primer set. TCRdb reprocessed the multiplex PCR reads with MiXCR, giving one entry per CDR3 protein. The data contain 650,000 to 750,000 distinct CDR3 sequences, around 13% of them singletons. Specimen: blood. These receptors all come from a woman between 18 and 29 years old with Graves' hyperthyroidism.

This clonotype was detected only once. This chain's CDR3 is CASSRQRRVYNEQFF. The CDR3 nucleotides read TGTGCCAGCAGCCGTCAGCGGAGGGTCTACAATGAGCAGTTCTTC. V is TRBV14 and J is TRBJ2-1; a possible D gene is TRBD2 (6 bases). The CDR3 spans 15 residues. Trimming pared 4 bases from V and 3 bases from J, leaving 13 bases between. Germline CDR1 reads SGHDN; CDR2 reads FVKESK.

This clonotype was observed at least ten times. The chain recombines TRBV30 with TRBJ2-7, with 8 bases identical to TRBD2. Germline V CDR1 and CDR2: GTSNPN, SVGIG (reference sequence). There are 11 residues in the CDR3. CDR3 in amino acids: CGGGLPYEQYF. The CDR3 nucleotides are TGTGGCGGGGGGCTGCCCTACGAGCAGTACTTC.

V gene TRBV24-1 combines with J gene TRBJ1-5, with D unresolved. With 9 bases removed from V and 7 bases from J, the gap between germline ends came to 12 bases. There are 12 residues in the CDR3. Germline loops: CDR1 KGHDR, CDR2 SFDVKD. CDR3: CATGEGNQPQHF. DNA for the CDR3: TGTGCCACCGGGGAGGGAAACCAGCCCCAGCATTTT.

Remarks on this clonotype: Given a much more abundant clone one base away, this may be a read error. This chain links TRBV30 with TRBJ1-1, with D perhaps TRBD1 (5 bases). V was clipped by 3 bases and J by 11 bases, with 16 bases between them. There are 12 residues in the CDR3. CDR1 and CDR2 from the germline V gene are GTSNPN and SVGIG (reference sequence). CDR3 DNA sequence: TGTGCCTGGAGAGGGGCCGAGCCCGAGGCTTTCTTT. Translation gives CAWRGAEPEAFF.

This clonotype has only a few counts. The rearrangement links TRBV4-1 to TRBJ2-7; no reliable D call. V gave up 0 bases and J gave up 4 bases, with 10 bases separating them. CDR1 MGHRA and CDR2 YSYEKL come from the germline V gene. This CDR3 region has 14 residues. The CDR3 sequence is CASSQDQAAYEQYF. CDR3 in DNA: TGCGCCAGCAGCCAAGATCAGGCAGCGTACGAGCAGTACTTC.

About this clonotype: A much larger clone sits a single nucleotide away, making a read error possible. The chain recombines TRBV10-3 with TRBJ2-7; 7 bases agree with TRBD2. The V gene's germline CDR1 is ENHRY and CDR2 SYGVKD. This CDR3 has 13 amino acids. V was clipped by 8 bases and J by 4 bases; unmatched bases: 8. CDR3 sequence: CAIWGGGSYEQYF. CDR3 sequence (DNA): TGTGCCATCTGGGGTGGCGGGAGTTACGAGCAGTACTTC.

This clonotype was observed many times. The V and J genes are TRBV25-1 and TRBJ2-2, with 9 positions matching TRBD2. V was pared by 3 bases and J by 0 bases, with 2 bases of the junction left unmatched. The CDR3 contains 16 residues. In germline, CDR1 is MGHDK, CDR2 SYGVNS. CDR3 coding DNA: TGTGCCAGCAGTGACGCGGGGGGGGCGAACACCGGGGAGCTGTTTTTT. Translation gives CASSDAGGANTGELFF.

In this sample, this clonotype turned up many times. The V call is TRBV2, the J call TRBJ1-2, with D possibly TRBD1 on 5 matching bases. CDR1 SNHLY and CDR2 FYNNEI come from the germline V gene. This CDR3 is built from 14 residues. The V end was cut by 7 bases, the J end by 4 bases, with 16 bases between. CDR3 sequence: CASNPRADLYGYTF. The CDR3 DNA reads TGTGCCAGCAATCCCAGGGCCGACCTCTATGGCTACACCTTC.

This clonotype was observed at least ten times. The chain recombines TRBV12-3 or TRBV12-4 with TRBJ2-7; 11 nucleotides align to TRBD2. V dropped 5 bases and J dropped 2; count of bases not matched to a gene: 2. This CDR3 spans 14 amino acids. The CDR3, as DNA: TGTGCCAGCAGTGCGACTAGCGGGGCCTACGAGCAGTACTTC. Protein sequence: CASSATSGAYEQYF.

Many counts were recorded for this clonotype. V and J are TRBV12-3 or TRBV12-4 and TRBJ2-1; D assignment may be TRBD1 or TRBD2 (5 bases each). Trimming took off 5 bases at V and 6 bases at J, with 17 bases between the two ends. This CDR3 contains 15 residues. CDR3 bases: TGTGCCAGCAGTCCCTCCGCCCAGGGACGCAATGAGCAGTTCTTC. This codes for CASSPSAQGRNEQFF.

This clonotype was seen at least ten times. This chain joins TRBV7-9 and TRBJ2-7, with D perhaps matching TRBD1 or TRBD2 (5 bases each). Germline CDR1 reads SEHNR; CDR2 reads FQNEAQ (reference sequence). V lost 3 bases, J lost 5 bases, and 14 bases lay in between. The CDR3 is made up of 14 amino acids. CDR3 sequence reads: CASSFGDPLHEQYF. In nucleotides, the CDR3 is TGTGCCAGCAGCTTTGGGGACCCTCTCCACGAGCAGTACTTC.

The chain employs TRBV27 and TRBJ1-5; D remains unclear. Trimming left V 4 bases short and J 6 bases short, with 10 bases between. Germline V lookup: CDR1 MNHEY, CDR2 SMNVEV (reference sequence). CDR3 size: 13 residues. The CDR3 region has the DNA TGTGCCAGCAGTTCGGCCAATAGTCAGCCCCAGCATTTT. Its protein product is CASSSANSQPQHF.

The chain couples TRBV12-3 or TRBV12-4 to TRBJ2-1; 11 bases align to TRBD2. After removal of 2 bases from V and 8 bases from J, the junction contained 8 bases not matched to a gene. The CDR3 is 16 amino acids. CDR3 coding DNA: TGTGCCAGCAGTTTATGGCTAGCGGGGGGATTGGATGAGCAGTTCTTC. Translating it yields CASSLWLAGGLDEQFF.

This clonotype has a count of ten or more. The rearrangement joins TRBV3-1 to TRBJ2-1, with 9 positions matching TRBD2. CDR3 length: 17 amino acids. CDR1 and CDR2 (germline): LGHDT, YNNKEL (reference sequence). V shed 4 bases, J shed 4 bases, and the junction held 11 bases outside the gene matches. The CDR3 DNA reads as TGTGCCAGCAGCCCCTCCAAGACTAGCGGAGTATACAATGAGCAGTTCTTC. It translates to CASSPSKTSGVYNEQFF.

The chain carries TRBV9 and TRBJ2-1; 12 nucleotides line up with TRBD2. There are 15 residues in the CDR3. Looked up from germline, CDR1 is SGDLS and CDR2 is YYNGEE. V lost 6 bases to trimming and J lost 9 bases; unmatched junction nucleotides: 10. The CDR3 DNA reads TGTGCCAGCAAAGCGACTAGCGGGAGTGGAAGTGAGCAGTTCTTC. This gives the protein CASKATSGSGSEQFF.

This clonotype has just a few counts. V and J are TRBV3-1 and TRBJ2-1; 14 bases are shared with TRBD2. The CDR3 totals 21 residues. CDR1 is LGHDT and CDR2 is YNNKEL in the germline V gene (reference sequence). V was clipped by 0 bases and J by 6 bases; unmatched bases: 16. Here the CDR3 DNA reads TGTGCCAGCAGCCAAGAACCCACGTATAGGGGACTAGCGGGAGAGTTCAATGAGCAGTTCTTC. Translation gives CASSQEPTYRGLAGEFNEQFF.

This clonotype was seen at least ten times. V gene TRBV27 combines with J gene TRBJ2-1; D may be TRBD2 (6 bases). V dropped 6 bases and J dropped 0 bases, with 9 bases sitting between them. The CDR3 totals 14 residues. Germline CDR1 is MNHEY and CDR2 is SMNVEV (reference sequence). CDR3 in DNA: TGTGCCAGCAGACCCGGGAGCTCCTACAATGAGCAGTTCTTC. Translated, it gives CASRPGSSYNEQFF.

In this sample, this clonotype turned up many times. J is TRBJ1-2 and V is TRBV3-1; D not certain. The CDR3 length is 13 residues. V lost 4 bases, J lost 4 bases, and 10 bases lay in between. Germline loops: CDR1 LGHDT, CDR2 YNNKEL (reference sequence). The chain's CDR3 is CASSPGWAYGYTF. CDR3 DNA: TGTGCCAGCAGCCCTGGGTGGGCCTATGGCTACACCTTC. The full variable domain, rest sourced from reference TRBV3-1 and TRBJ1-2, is DTAVSQTPKYLVTQMGNDKSIKCEQNLGHDTMYWYKQDSKKFLKIMFSYNNKELIINETVPNRFSPKSPDKAHLNLHINSLELGDSAVYFCASSPGWAYGYTFGSGTRLTVV.

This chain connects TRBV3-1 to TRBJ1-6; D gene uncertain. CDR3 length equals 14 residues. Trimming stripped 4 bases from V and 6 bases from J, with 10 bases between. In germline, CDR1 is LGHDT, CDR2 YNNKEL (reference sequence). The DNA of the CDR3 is TGTGCCAGCAGCCTAGACACCCTTAATTCACCCCTCCACTTT. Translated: CASSLDTLNSPLHF.

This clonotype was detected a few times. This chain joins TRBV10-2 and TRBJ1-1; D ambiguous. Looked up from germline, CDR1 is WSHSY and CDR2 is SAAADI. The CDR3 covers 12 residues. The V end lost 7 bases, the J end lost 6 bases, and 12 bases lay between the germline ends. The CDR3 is CASKKGRAEAFF. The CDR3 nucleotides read TGCGCCAGCAAGAAGGGTCGGGCTGAAGCTTTCTTT.

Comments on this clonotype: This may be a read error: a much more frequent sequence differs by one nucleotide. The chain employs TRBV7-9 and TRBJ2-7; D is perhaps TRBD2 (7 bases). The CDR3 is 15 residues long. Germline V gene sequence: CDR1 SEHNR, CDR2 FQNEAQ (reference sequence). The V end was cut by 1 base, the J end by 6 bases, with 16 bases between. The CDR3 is CASSLGGGGAGEQYF. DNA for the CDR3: TGTGCCAGCAGCTTAGGGGGCGGGGGCGCCGGCGAGCAGTACTTC.